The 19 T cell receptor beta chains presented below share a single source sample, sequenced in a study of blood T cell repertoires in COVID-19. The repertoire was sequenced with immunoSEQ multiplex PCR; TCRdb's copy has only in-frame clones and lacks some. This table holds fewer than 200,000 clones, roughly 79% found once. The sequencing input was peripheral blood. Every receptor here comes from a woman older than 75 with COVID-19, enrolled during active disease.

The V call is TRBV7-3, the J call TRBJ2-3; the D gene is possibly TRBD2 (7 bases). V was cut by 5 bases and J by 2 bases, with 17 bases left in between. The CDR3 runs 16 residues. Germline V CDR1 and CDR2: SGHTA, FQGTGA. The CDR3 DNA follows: TGTGCCAGCAGCCCCCGGGGGGCCCTCACCACAGATACGCAGTATTTT. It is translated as CASSPRGALTTDTQYF.

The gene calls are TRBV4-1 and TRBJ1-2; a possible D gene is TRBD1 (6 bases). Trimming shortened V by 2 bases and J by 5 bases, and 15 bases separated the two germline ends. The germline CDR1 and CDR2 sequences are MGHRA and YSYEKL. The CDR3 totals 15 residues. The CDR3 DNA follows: TGCGCCAGCAGCCAACTTGGCAGGGGAAGGTATGGCTACACCTTC. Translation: CASSQLGRGRYGYTF.

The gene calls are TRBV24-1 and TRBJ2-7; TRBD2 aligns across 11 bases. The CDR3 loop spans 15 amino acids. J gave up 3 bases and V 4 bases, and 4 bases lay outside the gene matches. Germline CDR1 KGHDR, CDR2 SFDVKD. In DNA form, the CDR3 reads TGTGCCACCAGTGACCCCGGGACTAGCGGCTACGAGCAGTACTTC. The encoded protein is CATSDPGTSGYEQYF.

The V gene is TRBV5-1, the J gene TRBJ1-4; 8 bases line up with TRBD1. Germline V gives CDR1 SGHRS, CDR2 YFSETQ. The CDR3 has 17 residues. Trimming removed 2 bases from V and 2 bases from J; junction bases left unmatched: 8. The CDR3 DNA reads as TGCGCCAGCAGCTTTGGACAGGGTGTGGGGACTAATGAAAAACTGTTTTTT. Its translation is CASSFGQGVGTNEKLFF.

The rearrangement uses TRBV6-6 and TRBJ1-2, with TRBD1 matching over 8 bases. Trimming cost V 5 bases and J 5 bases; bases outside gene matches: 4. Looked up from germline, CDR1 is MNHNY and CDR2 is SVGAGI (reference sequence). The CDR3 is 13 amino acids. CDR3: CASSPGGRYGYTF. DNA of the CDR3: TGTGCCAGCAGTCCAGGGGGCCGTTATGGCTACACCTTC.

This CDR3 reads CAISEYRGEDGYTF. The CDR3 region has the DNA TGTGCCATCAGTGAGTACAGGGGGGAAGATGGCTACACCTTC. This chain connects TRBV10-3 to TRBJ1-2; TRBD1 matches 8 bases. The J segment lost 6 bases and the V segment lost 1 base, leaving 4 bases of the junction unmatched. The CDR3 runs 14 residues. From germline, CDR1 is ENHRY and CDR2 SYGVKD.

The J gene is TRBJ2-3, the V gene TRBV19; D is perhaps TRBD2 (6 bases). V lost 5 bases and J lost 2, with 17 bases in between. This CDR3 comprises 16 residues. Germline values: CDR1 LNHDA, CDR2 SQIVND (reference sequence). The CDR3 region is CASSARPAGHTDTQYF. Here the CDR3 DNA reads TGTGCCAGTAGTGCCCGTCCAGCGGGTCACACAGATACGCAGTATTTT.

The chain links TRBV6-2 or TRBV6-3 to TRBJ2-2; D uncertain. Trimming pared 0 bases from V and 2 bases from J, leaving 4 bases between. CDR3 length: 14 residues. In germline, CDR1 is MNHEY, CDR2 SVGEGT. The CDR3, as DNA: TGTGCCAGCAGTTACTCCCCTAACACCGGGGAGCTGTTTTTT. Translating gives CASSYSPNTGELFF.

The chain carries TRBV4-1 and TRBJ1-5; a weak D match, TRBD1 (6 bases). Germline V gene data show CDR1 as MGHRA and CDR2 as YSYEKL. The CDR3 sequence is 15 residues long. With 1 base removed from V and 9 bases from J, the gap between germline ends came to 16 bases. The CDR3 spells CASSQGTDLRGPQHF. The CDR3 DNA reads TGCGCCAGCAGCCAAGGGACCGACCTCAGGGGGCCCCAGCATTTT.

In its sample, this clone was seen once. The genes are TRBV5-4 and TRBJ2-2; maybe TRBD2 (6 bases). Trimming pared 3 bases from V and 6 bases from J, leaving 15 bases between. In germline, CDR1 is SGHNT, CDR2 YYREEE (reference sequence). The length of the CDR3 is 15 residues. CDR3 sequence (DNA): TGTGCCAGCAGCTGGGGCGGGATAGGAGCCGGGGAGCTGTTTTTT. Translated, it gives CASSWGGIGAGELFF.

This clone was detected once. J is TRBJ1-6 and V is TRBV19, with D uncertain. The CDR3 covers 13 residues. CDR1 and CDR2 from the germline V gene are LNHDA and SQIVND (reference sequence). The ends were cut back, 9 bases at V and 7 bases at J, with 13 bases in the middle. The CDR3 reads CASTTYQNSPLHF. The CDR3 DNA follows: TGTGCCAGCACGACATACCAGAATTCACCCCTCCACTTT. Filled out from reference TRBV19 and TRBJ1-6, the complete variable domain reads DGGITQSPKYLFRKEGQNVTLSCEQNLNHDAMYWYRQDPGQGLRLIYYSQIVNDFQKGDIAEGYSVSREKKESFPLTVTSAQKNPTAFYLCASTTYQNSPLHFGNGTRLTVT.

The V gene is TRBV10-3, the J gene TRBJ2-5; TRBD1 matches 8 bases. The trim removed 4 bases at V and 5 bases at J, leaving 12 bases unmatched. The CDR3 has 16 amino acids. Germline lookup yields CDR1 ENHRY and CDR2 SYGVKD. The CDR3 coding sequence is TGTGCCATCAGTGGACGAAAGGGACAGGCGGTGGAGACCCAGTACTTC. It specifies CAISGRKGQAVETQYF.

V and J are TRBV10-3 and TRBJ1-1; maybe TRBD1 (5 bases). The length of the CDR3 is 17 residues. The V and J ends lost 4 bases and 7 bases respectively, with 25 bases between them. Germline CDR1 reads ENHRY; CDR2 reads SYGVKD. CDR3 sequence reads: CAISVGDNGFRVREAFF. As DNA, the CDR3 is TGTGCCATCAGTGTAGGGGATAACGGGTTCAGGGTTCGTGAAGCTTTCTTT.

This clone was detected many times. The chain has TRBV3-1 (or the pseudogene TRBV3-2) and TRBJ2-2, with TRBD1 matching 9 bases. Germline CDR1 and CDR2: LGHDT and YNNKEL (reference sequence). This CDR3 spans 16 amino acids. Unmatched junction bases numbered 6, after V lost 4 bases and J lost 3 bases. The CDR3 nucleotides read TGTGCCAGCAGCCCAGAGGGACAGGGTTACACCGGGGAGCTGTTTTTT. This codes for CASSPEGQGYTGELFF.

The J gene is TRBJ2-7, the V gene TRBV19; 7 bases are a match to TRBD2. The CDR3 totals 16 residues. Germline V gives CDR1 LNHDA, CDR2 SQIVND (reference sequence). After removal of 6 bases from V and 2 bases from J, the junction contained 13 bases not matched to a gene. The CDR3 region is CASSKGRLADPYEQYF. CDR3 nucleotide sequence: TGTGCCAGTAGCAAGGGCCGGCTAGCGGATCCCTACGAGCAGTACTTC.

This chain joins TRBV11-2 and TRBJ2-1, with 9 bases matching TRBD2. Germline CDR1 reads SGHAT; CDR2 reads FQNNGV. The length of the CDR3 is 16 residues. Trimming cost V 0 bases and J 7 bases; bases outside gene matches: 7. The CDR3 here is CASSLDNLAGVNEQFF. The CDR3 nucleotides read TGTGCCAGCAGCTTAGATAACTTAGCGGGAGTGAATGAGCAGTTCTTC.

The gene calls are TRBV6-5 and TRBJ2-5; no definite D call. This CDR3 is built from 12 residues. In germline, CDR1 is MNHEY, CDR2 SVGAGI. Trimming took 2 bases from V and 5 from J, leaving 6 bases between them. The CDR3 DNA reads TGTGCCAGCAGTTACGCCGGGGAGACCCAGTACTTC. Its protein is CASSYAGETQYF.

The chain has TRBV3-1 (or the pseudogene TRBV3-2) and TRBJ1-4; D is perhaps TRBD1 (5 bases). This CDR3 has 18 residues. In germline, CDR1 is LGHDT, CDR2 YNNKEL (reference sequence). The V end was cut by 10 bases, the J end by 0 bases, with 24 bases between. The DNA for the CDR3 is TGTGCCAACTTCAAGCCGACAAACCAGACAGCAACTAATGAAAAACTGTTTTTT. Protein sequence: CANFKPTNQTATNEKLFF.

The CDR3 sequence is CASSLRLGQRTYEQYF. The CDR3 DNA reads as TGTGCCAGCAGCTTACGCCTGGGACAGAGAACCTACGAGCAGTACTTC. V and J are TRBV13 and TRBJ2-7; 7 nucleotides match TRBD1. CDR3 size: 16 residues. Trimming cost V 2 bases and J 2 bases; bases outside gene matches: 9. Germline V gene lookup returns CDR1 PRHDT and CDR2 FYEKMQ (reference sequence). The full variable domain, rest sourced from reference TRBV13 and TRBJ2-7, is AAGVIQSPRHLIKEKRETATLKCYPIPRHDTVYWYQQGPGQDPQFLISFYEKMQSDKGSIPDRFSAQQFSDYHSELNMSSLELGDSALYFCASSLRLGQRTYEQYFGPGTRLTVT.